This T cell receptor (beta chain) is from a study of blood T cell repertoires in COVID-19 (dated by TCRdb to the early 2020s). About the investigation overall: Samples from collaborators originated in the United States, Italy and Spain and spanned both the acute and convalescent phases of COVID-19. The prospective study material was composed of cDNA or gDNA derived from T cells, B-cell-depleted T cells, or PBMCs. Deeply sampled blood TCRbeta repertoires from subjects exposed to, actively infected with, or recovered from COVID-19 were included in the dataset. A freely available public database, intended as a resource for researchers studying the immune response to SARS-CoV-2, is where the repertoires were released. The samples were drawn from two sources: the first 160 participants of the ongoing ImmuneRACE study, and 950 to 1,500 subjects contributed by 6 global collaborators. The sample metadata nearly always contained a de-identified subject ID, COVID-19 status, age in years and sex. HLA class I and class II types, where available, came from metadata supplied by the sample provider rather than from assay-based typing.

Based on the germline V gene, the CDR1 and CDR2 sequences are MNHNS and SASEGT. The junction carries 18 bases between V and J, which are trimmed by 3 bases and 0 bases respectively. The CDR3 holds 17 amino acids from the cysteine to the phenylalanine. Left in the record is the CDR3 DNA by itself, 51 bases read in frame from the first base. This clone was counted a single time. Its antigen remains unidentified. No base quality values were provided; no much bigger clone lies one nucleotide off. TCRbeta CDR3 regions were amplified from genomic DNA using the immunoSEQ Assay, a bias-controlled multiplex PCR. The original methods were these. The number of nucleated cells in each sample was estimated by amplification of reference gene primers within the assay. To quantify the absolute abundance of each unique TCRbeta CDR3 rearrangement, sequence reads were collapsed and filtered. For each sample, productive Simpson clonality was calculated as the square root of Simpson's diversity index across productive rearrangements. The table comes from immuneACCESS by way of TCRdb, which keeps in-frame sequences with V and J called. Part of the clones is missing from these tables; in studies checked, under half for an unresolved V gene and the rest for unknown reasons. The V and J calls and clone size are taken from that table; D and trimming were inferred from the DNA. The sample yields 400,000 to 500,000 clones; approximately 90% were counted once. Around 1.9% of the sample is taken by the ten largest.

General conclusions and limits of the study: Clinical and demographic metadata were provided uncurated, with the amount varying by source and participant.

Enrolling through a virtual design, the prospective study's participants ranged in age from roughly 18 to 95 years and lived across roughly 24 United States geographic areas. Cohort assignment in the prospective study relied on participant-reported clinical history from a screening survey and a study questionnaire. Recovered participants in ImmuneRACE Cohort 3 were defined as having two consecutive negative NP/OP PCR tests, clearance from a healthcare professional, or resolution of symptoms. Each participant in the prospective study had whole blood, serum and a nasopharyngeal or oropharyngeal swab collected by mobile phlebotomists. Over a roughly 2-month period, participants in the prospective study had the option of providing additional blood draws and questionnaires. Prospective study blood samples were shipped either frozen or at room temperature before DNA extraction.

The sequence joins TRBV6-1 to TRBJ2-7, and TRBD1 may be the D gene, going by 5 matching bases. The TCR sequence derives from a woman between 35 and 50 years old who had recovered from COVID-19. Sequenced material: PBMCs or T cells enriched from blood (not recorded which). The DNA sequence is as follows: TGTGCCAGCAGTGACCGACCAACAGGCCTAGACTCCTACGAGCAGTACTTC. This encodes CASSDRPTGLDSYEQYF.